The rows below give T cell receptor beta chains drawn from one sample of a study of T-cell memory formation after mild COVID-19. TCRdb independently ran MiXCR on the 5' RACE reads; one entry per CDR3 protein. The repertoire holds approximately 180,000 distinct CDR3 sequences, with 15% to 20% as singletons. Sequences were obtained from PBMCs or a T cell subset sorted from them (not recorded which). All receptors come from an adult woman who had mild COVID-19 (a few samples of this study predate the infection). Cell type and time point are not known. Both conserved end residues are part of each CDR3. The D gene is left open where the match is weak. The size field is filled for only some rows; it gives once, few, many or a size class.

size | J | V | D | DNA | CDR3
many | TRBJ2-7 | TRBV5-1 | NA | TGCGCCAGCAGCCTCATTGACAGATACGAGCAGTACTTC | CASSLIDRYEQYF
many | TRBJ1-5 | TRBV7-2 | TRBD1 | TGTGCCAGCAGTATCAGGGGGGAACAGCCCCAGCATTTT | CASSIRGEQPQHF
few | TRBJ1-1 | TRBV7-9 | TRBD1 | TGTGCCAGCAGCTCCCCGGGACAGGTAAACACTGAAGCTTTCTTT | CASSSPGQVNTEAFF
NA | TRBJ2-7 | TRBV7-9 | NA | TGTGCCAGCAGCTTAGGGGGCGGTAATGGTTACGAGCAGTACTTC | CASSLGGGNGYEQYF
NA | TRBJ2-2 | TRBV7-9 | TRBD2 | TGTGCCAGCAGCCTCGGACTAGATAGCGGGGAGCTGTTTTTT | CASSLGLDSGELFF
few | TRBJ2-7 | TRBV14 | TRBD2 | TGTGCCAGCAGCCCATTGACCGGGACTAGGATCCACGAGCAGTACTTC | CASSPLTGTRIHEQYF
once | TRBJ2-7 | TRBV20-1 | NA | TGCAGTGCTAGCCGAGACAGCTATAACTACGAGCAGTACTTC | CSASRDSYNYEQYF
NA | TRBJ2-2 | TRBV24-1 | TRBD1 | TGTGCCACCAGTGGCGTGGGACAGGTGAACACCGGGGAGCTGTTTTTT | CATSGVGQVNTGELFF
few | TRBJ1-2 | TRBV12-3/TRBV12-4 | NA | TGTGCCAGCAGTTTCGGCCAAAACTATGGCTACACCTTC | CASSFGQNYGYTF
NA | TRBJ2-3 | TRBV9 | TRBD2 | TGTGCCAGCAGCGTAGGGGTTTCAGCGGGGGGCCCCACAGATACGCAGTATTTT | CASSVGVSAGGPTDTQYF
few | TRBJ2-3 | TRBV4-2 | TRBD2 | TGTGCCAGCAGCCAGATTAGCGGGAGGGGGAATACGCAGTATTTT | CASSQISGRGNTQYF
few | TRBJ2-1 | TRBV5-1 | TRBD1 | TGCGCCAGCAGCTGGGGACAGGGGACCTACAATGAGCAGTTCTTC | CASSWGQGTYNEQFF
NA | TRBJ1-2 | TRBV19 | NA | TGTGCCAGTAGTATCGGGGACTATGGCTACACCTTC | CASSIGDYGYTF
once | TRBJ2-3 | TRBV1 | NA | TGCACCAGCAGCCAACCGTACAGGGGGAGGACAGATACGCAGTATTTT | CTSSQPYRGRTDTQYF
few | TRBJ2-4 | TRBV25-1 | NA | TGTGCCAGCAGTGAAAGCGTCGAAGCCAAAAACATTCAGTACTTC | CASSESVEAKNIQYF
few | TRBJ2-4 | TRBV7-8 | TRBD2 | TGTGCCAGCAGCCAAATACAGAGTGCGGGGGTTGGGGCCAAAAACATTCAGTACTTC | CASSQIQSAGVGAKNIQYF
few | TRBJ1-6 | TRBV20-1 | NA | TGCAGTGCCCGACAGGCATACCTCCCCTATAATTCACCCCTCCACTTT | CSARQAYLPYNSPLHF
NA | TRBJ2-5 | TRBV7-9 | NA | TGTGCCAGCGACCTGGGCGTTGGAGGAGAGACCCAGTACTTC | CASDLGVGGETQYF
many | TRBJ2-5 | TRBV5-1 | TRBD1 | TGCGCCAGCAGCGTGAAAAGACAGGGACGAGAGACCCAGTACTTC | CASSVKRQGRETQYF
few | TRBJ2-7 | TRBV9 | NA | TGTGCCAGCAGCCCGGGACATAGCTCCTACGAGCAGTACTTC | CASSPGHSSYEQYF
NA | TRBJ2-5 | TRBV24-1 | NA | TGTGCCACCAGTGACTCCTACTTTGCCGAGGAGACCCAGTACTTC | CATSDSYFAEETQYF
NA | TRBJ2-2 | TRBV20-1 | TRBD2 | TGCAGTGCTCCGACTAGCTCTAACACCGGGGAGCTGTTTTTT | CSAPTSSNTGELFF
NA | TRBJ2-3 | TRBV11-2 | NA | TGTGCCAGCAGCCCCCTCTCGCTAGATACGCAGTATTTT | CASSPLSLDTQYF
few | TRBJ2-7 | TRBV10-3 | TRBD2 | TGTGCCATCGGGGGCAGTCTGACTAGCGGGAGCTACGAGCAGTACTTC | CAIGGSLTSGSYEQYF
few | TRBJ2-3 | TRBV25-1 | TRBD2 | TGTGCCAGCTTTTGCCTACCGAGCGGGGGGGGCACAGATACGCAGTATTTT | CASFCLPSGGGTDTQYF
NA | TRBJ2-7 | TRBV20-1 | TRBD1 | TGCAGTGCTGGTACAGGGGTCGAGCAGTACTTC | CSAGTGVEQYF
few | TRBJ2-3 | TRBV5-1 | NA | TGCGCCAGCAGCCCAGGGACGGCAAGGGACACGCAGTATTTT | CASSPGTARDTQYF
few | TRBJ1-5 | TRBV5-6 | NA | TGTGCCAGCAGCTTTCGACAGAGCCAACGCAATCAGCCCCAGCATTTT | CASSFRQSQRNQPQHF
many | TRBJ2-7 | TRBV6-6 | NA | TGTGCCAGCAGTTACTCGATTGTTGGCGGGGCCTACGAGCAGTACTTC | CASSYSIVGGAYEQYF